This T cell receptor beta chain came from a study of shared clonotypes between healthy human individuals. Study-level information: Participating donors consisted of two women and a few men aged 18 to 49. Findings and limits, study-wide: Relative to their counterparts shared across all four donors, non-shared clonotypes exhibited diminished generation probabilities. Naive CD4 clonotypes overlapped across several donors at around 4.8%. Researchers sampled only blood; tissue repertoires likely differ.

With V trimmed by 6 bases and J by 9 bases, 16 bases remained unmatched. This CDR3 region has 16 residues. Germline CDR1 SGHRS, CDR2 YFSETQ. Concerning this clone: Its antigen remains unidentified.

The repertoire was sequenced with immunoSEQ multiplex PCR; TCRdb's copy has only in-frame clones and lacks some. The data show fewer than 2.5 million clones, roughly 93% seen once. This clonotype was sampled from a man younger than 30 in good health. Some clones in this sample may be carry-over from other donors' samples. Sequencing input: naive CD4+ T cells from PBMCs. Subset given: CD45RA+ positively selected. This sequence joins TRBV5-1 and TRBJ2-1; 9 bases are a match to TRBD2. The CDR3 coding sequence is TGCGCCAGCATTGGGCTAGCGGGAAGTACGAGTAGTGAGCAGTTCTTC. This encodes CASIGLAGSTSSEQFF.